The next 17 T cell receptor beta chains were all read from a single sample in a study of blood T cells in healthy people across ages. For the second PCR, which ran for roughly 6 to 12 cycles, a sample-barcoded 5' primer and a J-beta primer mix were used. In TCRdb, the 5' RACE reads were re-called with MiXCR into one record per CDR3 protein. This table has roughly 1.9 million distinct CDR3 sequences, about two fifths appearing once. Material for sequencing was blood. These receptors all stem from a human donor in good health.

The chain couples TRBV9 to TRBJ2-7; D possibly corresponds to TRBD1 (5 bases). Between the trimmed V and J ends, which lost 4 bases and 0 bases, there was a span of 14 bases. Germline-derived CDR1 and CDR2 are SGDLS and YYNGEE. The CDR3 runs 15 residues. CDR3 loop: CASSLNPRDSYEQYF. The CDR3 DNA is TGTGCCAGCAGCCTAAACCCCAGGGACTCCTACGAGCAGTACTTC.

This clonotype turned up a few times. The rearrangement joins TRBV20-1 to TRBJ1-1; D remains unclear. Trimming took 3 bases from V and 5 from J, leaving 16 bases between them. Germline V CDR1 and CDR2: DFQATT, SNEGSKA (reference sequence). The CDR3 is 14 residues long. CDR3 in amino acids: CSASRADPGTEAFF. Here the CDR3 DNA reads TGCAGTGCTAGCCGGGCAGACCCCGGGACTGAAGCTTTCTTT.

CDR3 DNA sequence: TGTGCCAGCAGCTTTATTGTCTCCTACAATGAGCAGTTCTTC. The encoded protein is CASSFIVSYNEQFF. The chain carries TRBV5-5 and TRBJ2-1, with D unresolved. CDR3 length: 14 amino acids. The V and J ends lost 2 bases and 0 bases respectively, with 6 bases between them. Germline assignment: CDR1 SGHKS and CDR2 YYEKEE (reference sequence).

This clonotype was seen once. The V call is TRBV5-1, the J call TRBJ2-5; D is perhaps TRBD2 (6 bases). The V and J ends lost 1 base and 5 bases respectively, with 12 bases between them. CDR3 length: 14 residues. Germline V gene sequence: CDR1 SGHRS, CDR2 YFSETQ. This chain's CDR3 is CASSLFVEGETQYF. Here the CDR3 DNA reads TGCGCCAGCAGCTTGTTCGTGGAGGGGGAGACCCAGTACTTC.

This clonotype has a handful of counts. The chain employs TRBV24-1 and TRBJ2-5; D remains ambiguous. The CDR3 contains 14 residues. V gave up 2 bases and J gave up 2 bases, with 8 bases separating them. Looked up from germline, CDR1 is KGHDR and CDR2 is SFDVKD. The CDR3 DNA is TGTGCCACCAGTGATTCCGGCAGACAAGAGACCCAGTACTTC. It codes for CATSDSGRQETQYF.

Worth noting for this clonotype: Since a much larger clone is just one base distant, this may be a read error. The conserved final phenylalanine or tryptophan is absent from the CDR3, which likely points to a read error. V and J are TRBV7-3 and TRBJ2-7; perhaps D is TRBD1 or TRBD2 (5 bases each). CDR1 SGHTA and CDR2 FQGTGA come from the germline V gene. There are 15 residues in the CDR3. The V end lost 3 bases, the J end lost 4 bases, and 16 bases lay between the germline ends. In DNA, the CDR3 is TGTGCCAGCAGCTTCGGGCAGGGAGAGGGTTACGAGCAGTACCTC. It encodes CASSFGQGEGYEQYL.

A few counts support this clonotype. V usage is TRBV9 and J usage is TRBJ2-1, with D possibly TRBD2 on 6 matching bases. The CDR3 has 16 amino acids. The V end lost 2 bases, the J end lost 4 bases, and 16 bases lay between the germline ends. CDR1 and CDR2 (germline): SGDLS, YYNGEE. The CDR3 loop reads CASSVRGDSLYNEQFF. CDR3 sequence (DNA): TGTGCCAGCAGCGTTCGCGGGGACTCACTTTACAATGAGCAGTTCTTC.

This clonotype was observed a few times. The V gene is TRBV7-9, the J gene TRBJ2-3, with TRBD2 matching over 7 bases. The CDR3 consists of 13 residues. V was pared by 3 bases and J by 9 bases, with 6 bases of the junction left unmatched. In germline, CDR1 is SEHNR, CDR2 FQNEAQ (reference sequence). In nucleotides, the CDR3 is TGTGCCAGCAGCTTGGGTCTAGCGGCGACGCAGTATTTT. Translating it yields CASSLGLAATQYF.

V usage is TRBV29-1 and J usage is TRBJ1-2; 8 positions agree with TRBD1. The germline V gene has CDR1 SQVTM and CDR2 ANQGSEA. V shed 0 bases and J 6 bases; nucleotides not matched to a gene: 3. This CDR3 contains 13 residues. The CDR3 region is CSVEDRRGHGYTF. The CDR3 nucleotides are TGCAGCGTTGAAGATCGCAGGGGGCATGGCTACACCTTC.

The rearrangement uses TRBV7-8 and TRBJ1-6, with D perhaps TRBD1 (6 bases). CDR3 size: 15 residues. Trimming took off 5 bases at V and 6 bases at J, with 14 bases between the two ends. Germline CDR1 is SGHVS and CDR2 is FQNEAQ. The DNA for the CDR3 is TGTGCCAGCAGCCGATCACTAGGGGGTAATTCACCCCTCCACTTT. Translated: CASSRSLGGNSPLHF.

The V call is TRBV20-1, the J call TRBJ1-4; D gene uncertain. The CDR3 extends over 15 amino acids. From germline, CDR1 is DFQATT and CDR2 SNEGSKA (reference sequence). V was cut by 5 bases and J by 0 bases, with 13 bases left in between. The CDR3 nucleotides read TGCAGTGCTTCCGAAACTTCTGCAACTAATGAAAAACTGTTTTTT. As protein: CSASETSATNEKLFF.

The V call is TRBV29-1, the J call TRBJ2-1; D gene ambiguous. This CDR3 contains 13 residues. V lost 7 bases to trimming and J lost 3 bases, with 13 bases between them. CDR1 is SQVTM and CDR2 is ANQGSEA in the germline V gene. For the CDR3, the DNA is TGCAGCGGAAGTCTACGAAACTACAATGAGCAGTTCTTC. Translating it yields CSGSLRNYNEQFF.

Details on this clonotype: One junction end does not reproduce the germline sequence, and a read error may be involved. The V call is TRBV5-1, the J call TRBJ2-5, with D possibly being TRBD1 (6 bases). The CDR3 consists of 13 residues. CDR1 is SGHRS and CDR2 is YFSETQ in the germline V gene. CDR3 sequence: CASSPGQQETRYF. CDR3 sequence (DNA): TGCGCCAGCAGCCCCGGACAGCAAGAGACCCGGTACTTC.

The CDR3 coding sequence is TGTGCCAGCACCCCCTATCCGAACATTCAGTACTTC. This sequence encodes CASTPYPNIQYF. V is TRBV7-9 and J is TRBJ2-4; no reliable D call. The germline gives CDR1 SEHNR, CDR2 FQNEAQ (reference sequence). The CDR3 runs to 12 residues. The germline V and J ends were trimmed by 7 bases and 7 bases, with 11 bases remaining between them. Looking up the rest from reference TRBV7-9 and TRBJ2-4 gives the full variable domain: DTGVSQNPRHKITKRGQNVTFRCDPISEHNRLYWYRQTLGQGPEFLTYFQNEAQLEKSRLLSDRFSAERPKGSFSTLEIQRTEQGDSAMYLCASTPYPNIQYFGAGTRLSVL.

The rearrangement joins TRBV4-1 to TRBJ2-3, with D perhaps TRBD2 (5 bases). The ends were cut back, 4 bases at V and 2 bases at J, with 19 bases in the middle. The CDR3 runs to 17 residues. Per the germline V gene, CDR1 is MGHRA and CDR2 is YSYEKL. Here the CDR3 DNA reads TGCGCCAGCAGCCTACTGACCCGGAGCGGAGTCACAGATACGCAGTATTTT. It encodes CASSLLTRSGVTDTQYF.

This clonotype was recorded many times. The rearrangement uses TRBV6-2 or TRBV6-3 and TRBJ2-3; maybe TRBD2 (5 bases). Trimming left V 4 bases short and J 4 bases short, with 9 bases between. The CDR3 totals 13 residues. From germline, CDR1 is MNHEY and CDR2 SVGEGT. CDR3 nucleotides: TGTGCCAGCAGTTTTGGGGAGTCAGATACGCAGTATTTT. Translating gives CASSFGESDTQYF.

The rearrangement uses TRBV15 and TRBJ2-3; 7 nucleotides match TRBD2. The V and J ends lost 3 bases and 1 base, in that order; junction bases with no gene match: 10. CDR1 is LNHNV, CDR2 YYDKDF, per germline (reference sequence). CDR3 length equals 17 residues. CDR3 DNA sequence: TGTGCCACCAGCAGGCATCCGGGACTACCGGGCACAGATACGCAGTATTTT. As protein: CATSRHPGLPGTDTQYF.